This T cell receptor (beta chain) was identified in a study of cytotoxic CD8 clonotypes in ibrutinib-treated CLL. From germline, CDR1 is GTSNPN and CDR2 SVGIG (reference sequence). CDR3 length equals 12 residues. V gave up 1 base and J gave up 3 bases, with 7 bases separating them. Method: immunoSEQ multiplex PCR; TCRdb's copy keeps in-frame clones and lacks some. The sample includes roughly 4,200 clones, 75% to 85% seen only once; the top ten take 21%. The sequence was collected from a human donor with chronic lymphocytic leukemia. V is TRBV30 and J is TRBJ2-7; the D is unclear. Sequenced here: PBMCs, sampled before ibrutinib treatment. The CDR3 region has the DNA TGTGCCTGGAGTGCCGGTGGCTACGAGCAGTACTTC. Its protein product is CAWSAGGYEQYF.